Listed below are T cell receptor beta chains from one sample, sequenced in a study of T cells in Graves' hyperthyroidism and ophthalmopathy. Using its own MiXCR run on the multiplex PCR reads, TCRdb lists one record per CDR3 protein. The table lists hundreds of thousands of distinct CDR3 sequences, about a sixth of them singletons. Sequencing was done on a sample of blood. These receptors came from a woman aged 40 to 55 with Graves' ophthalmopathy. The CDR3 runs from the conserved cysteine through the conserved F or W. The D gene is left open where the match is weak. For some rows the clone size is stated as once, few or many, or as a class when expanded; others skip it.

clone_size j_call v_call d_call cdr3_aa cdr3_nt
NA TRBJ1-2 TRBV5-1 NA CASSDRGNYGYTF TGCGCCAGCAGCGATAGGGGGAACTATGGCTACACCTTC
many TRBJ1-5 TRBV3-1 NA CASSQGHRNQPQHF TGTGCCAGCAGCCAAGGGCACAGAAATCAGCCCCAGCATTTT
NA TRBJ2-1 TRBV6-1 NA CASSLMDEQFF TGTGCCAGCAGCTTGATGGATGAGCAGTTCTTC
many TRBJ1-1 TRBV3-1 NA CASSQVAGNTEAFF TGTGCCAGCAGCCAAGTCGCAGGGAATACTGAAGCTTTCTTT
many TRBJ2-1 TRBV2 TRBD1 CASIDRDRTIEQFF TGTGCCAGCATCGACAGGGACAGGACAATAGAGCAGTTCTTC
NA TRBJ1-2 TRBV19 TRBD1 CASSGRDRVHGYTF TGTGCCAGTAGCGGACGGGACAGGGTCCATGGCTACACCTTC
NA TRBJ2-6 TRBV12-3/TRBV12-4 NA CASTYWAGFGTGANVLTF TGTGCCAGCACCTATTGGGCAGGGTTTGGGACTGGGGCCAACGTCCTGACTTTC
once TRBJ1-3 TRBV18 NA CASSSLDRTSGNTIYF TGTGCCAGCTCATCCCTAGACAGAACCTCTGGAAACACCATATATTTT
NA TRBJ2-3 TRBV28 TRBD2 CASSLEGLAVPDTQYF TGTGCCAGCAGCTTGGAGGGACTAGCGGTCCCAGATACGCAGTATTTT
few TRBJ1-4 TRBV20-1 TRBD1 CSASKTGGITNEKLFF TGCAGTGCTAGTAAGACAGGGGGCATCACTAATGAAAAACTGTTTTTT
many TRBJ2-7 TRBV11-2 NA CASSLERQSYEQYF TGTGCCAGCAGCTTAGAACGACAGTCCTACGAGCAGTACTTC
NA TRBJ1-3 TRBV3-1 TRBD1 CASSRRQGLSNLGNTIYF TGTGCCAGCAGCAGACGACAGGGACTGTCTAATCTGGGAAACACCATATATTTT
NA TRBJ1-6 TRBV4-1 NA CASSQDSQYNSPLHF TGCGCCAGCAGCCAAGACTCCCAGTATAATTCACCCCTCCACTTT
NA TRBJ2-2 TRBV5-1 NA CASSLHQNRGTGELFF TGCGCCAGCAGCCTCCATCAAAACCGCGGCACCGGGGAGCTGTTTTTT
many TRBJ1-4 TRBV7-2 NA CASSLVVTQNEKLFF TGTGCCAGCAGCTTAGTTGTGACACAAAATGAAAAACTGTTTTTT
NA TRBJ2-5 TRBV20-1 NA CSARVGWETQYF TGCAGTGCTAGAGTAGGATGGGAGACCCAGTACTTC
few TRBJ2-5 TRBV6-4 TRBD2 CASSASGGAIETQYF TGTGCCAGCAGCGCTAGCGGGGGGGCCATCGAGACCCAGTACTTC
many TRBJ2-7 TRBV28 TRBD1 CASKRGRSEQYF TGTGCCAGCAAGAGGGGGCGCAGCGAGCAGTACTTC
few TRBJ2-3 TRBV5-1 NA CASSLAGLAIVDTQYF TGCGCCAGCAGCTTGGCCGGTCTCGCCATCGTAGATACGCAGTATTTT
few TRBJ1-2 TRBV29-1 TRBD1 CSVKTGNYGYTF TGCAGCGTGAAGACAGGGAACTATGGCTACACCTTC
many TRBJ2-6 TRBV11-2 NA CASSSWAGGPSGANVLTF TGTGCCAGCAGCTCTTGGGCCGGGGGGCCCTCTGGGGCCAACGTCCTGACTTTC
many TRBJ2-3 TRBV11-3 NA CASSSPSVGNTQYF TGTGCCAGCAGCTCCCCGAGTGTAGGCAATACGCAGTATTTT
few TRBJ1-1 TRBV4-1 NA CASSQENYYNTEAFF TGCGCCAGCAGCCAAGAGAATTATTATAACACTGAAGCTTTCTTT
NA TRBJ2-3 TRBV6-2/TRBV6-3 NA CASTRDSTDTQYF TGTGCCAGCACCCGGGACTCCACAGATACGCAGTATTTT
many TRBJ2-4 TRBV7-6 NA CASSLGSKNIQYF TGTGCCAGCAGCTTAGGGTCCAAAAACATTCAGTACTTC
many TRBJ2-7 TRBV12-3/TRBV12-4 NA CASSIGAGKREQYF TGTGCCAGCAGCATAGGCGCAGGGAAGCGCGAGCAGTACTTC
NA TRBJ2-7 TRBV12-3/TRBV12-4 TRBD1 CASSPGQGVMYEQYF TGTGCCAGCAGTCCGGGACAGGGGGTCATGTACGAGCAGTACTTC
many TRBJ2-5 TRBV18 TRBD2 CASSLPGRRETQYF TGTGCCAGCTCACTGCCCGGGAGGAGGGAGACCCAGTACTTC
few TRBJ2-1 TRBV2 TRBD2 CASSEVSGGMNEQFF TGTGCCAGCAGTGAAGTTAGCGGGGGGATGAATGAGCAGTTCTTC
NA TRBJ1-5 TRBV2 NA CASNEQGLGNQPQHF TGTGCCAGCAATGAACAGGGACTGGGCAATCAGCCCCAGCATTTT
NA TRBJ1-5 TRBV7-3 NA CASSLNRANQPQHF TGTGCCAGCAGCCTTAACAGGGCTAATCAGCCCCAGCATTTT
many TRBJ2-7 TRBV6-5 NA CASSYSAPKQHSYEQYF TGTGCCAGCAGTTACTCAGCGCCCAAGCAGCACTCCTACGAGCAGTACTTC